This T cell receptor (beta chain) was recovered during a study of T cells in Graves' hyperthyroidism and ophthalmopathy. Study information: Peripheral blood specimens were obtained at initial diagnosis, prior to any treatment.

The germline V gene encodes CDR1 SGDLS and CDR2 YYNGEE. The CDR3 loop spans 15 amino acids. Losses at the gene ends were 4 bases for V and 7 bases for J; bases not matched to a gene: 12. The study excluded patients with uncontrolled infection, other autoimmune disease, pregnancy or lactation. Using RNA transcripts as the source, TCR beta CDR3 regions were amplified. An initial round of RT-PCR targeting the TCR CDR3 relied on the HTBI primer set. TCRdb recomputed calls from the multiplex PCR reads with MiXCR, one row per CDR3 protein. The sample includes 550,000 to 650,000 distinct CDR3 sequences, 13% to 15% of them seen just once. Study conclusions and caveats: Prediction of ophthalmopathy progression came a median roughly 7.1 months pre-onset. The majority of expanded thyroid clonotypes above 0.001 also appeared in blood.

On this clonotype itself: The antigen remains undetermined.

The rearrangement joins TRBV9 to TRBJ2-7, with 9 positions matching TRBD1. Sequencing was performed on blood. This clonotype originated in a woman aged 40 to 55 with Graves' hyperthyroidism. The chain's CDR3 is CASSPLTGGLGEQYF. CDR3 nucleotide sequence: TGTGCCAGCAGCCCCCTAACAGGGGGCCTGGGGGAGCAGTACTTC.